Each of the 14 T cell receptor beta chains below was sequenced from the same sample in a study of T-cell reconstitution after alpha-beta-depleted transplantation in children. The authors prepared the TCRbeta library with unique molecular identifiers. From the PCR reads, TCRdb called clonotypes with MiXCR, one entry per CDR3 protein. The data hold under 100,000 distinct CDR3 sequences, with 15% to 19% observed a single time. The sample in question was PBMCs, mostly from graft donor cells, obtained 180 days after TCRalphabeta/CD19-depleted stem cell transplant. All receptors come from a male patient between 2 and 10 years old who had a stem cell transplant for acute lymphoblastic leukemia, so the T cells may come from the graft donor.

This chain's CDR3 is CASSPPHFNRDYLYNEQFF. The CDR3 DNA sequence: TGTGCCAGCAGCCCACCCCATTTTAACCGGGACTACCTATACAATGAGCAGTTCTTC. The V and J genes are TRBV4-2 and TRBJ2-1; 7 nucleotides agree with TRBD2. Per germline, CDR1 LGHNA and CDR2 YNFKEQ. The CDR3 is 19 residues long. V trimming: 4 bases; J trimming: 4 bases; junction bases outside the gene matches: 19.

This clonotype has a handful of counts. The V and J genes are TRBV6-2 or TRBV6-3 and TRBJ2-6; D is uncertain. With 8 bases removed from V and 1 base from J, the gap between germline ends came to 0 bases. This CDR3 region has 11 residues. Germline V CDR1 and CDR2: MNHEY, SVGEGT. The CDR3 sequence: CASSGANVLTF. The CDR3 DNA is TGTGCCAGCTCTGGGGCCAACGTCCTGACTTTC.

V usage is TRBV7-8 and J usage is TRBJ2-1; 8 bases align to TRBD2. CDR3 length: 16 residues. V lost 5 bases to trimming and J lost 9 bases; unmatched junction nucleotides: 15. Germline assignment: CDR1 SGHVS and CDR2 FQNEAQ. CDR3 in DNA: TGTGCCAGCAGCCGCTTCCGTCGGGGGGGCTTTGGTGAGCAGTTCTTC. Translation: CASSRFRRGGFGEQFF. Drawing the rest from reference TRBV7-8 and TRBJ2-1, the complete variable domain is GAGVSQSPRYKVAKRGQDVALRCDPISGHVSLFWYQQALGQGPEFLTYFQNEAQLDKSGLPSDRFFAERPEGSVSTLKIQRTQQEDSAVYLCASSRFRRGGFGEQFFGPGTRLTVL.

The J gene is TRBJ2-1, the V gene TRBV7-9; a weak D match, TRBD1 (5 bases). Germline CDR1 reads SEHNR; CDR2 reads FQNEAQ (reference sequence). This CDR3 spans 15 amino acids. Trimming took 6 bases from V and 4 from J, leaving 16 bases between them. DNA for the CDR3: TGTGCCAGCAGTCCGATCAGGGTCAGGTACAATGAGCAGTTCTTC. It specifies CASSPIRVRYNEQFF.

This clonotype was counted only a few times. V and J are TRBV7-7 and TRBJ2-3; 11 bases match TRBD1. The V gene end was trimmed by 2 bases and the J gene end by 0 bases; junction bases not matched to a gene: 10. The CDR3 totals 19 residues. Per the germline V gene, CDR1 is SSHAT and CDR2 is FNYEAQ (reference sequence). The CDR3, as DNA: TGTGCCAGCAGCTTAAACCCGGGACAGGGGGTCGGTAGCACAGATACGCAGTATTTT. Amino acid sequence: CASSLNPGQGVGSTDTQYF. Drawing the rest from reference TRBV7-7 and TRBJ2-3, the complete variable domain is GAGVSQSPRYKVTKRGQDVTLRCDPISSHATLYWYQQALGQGPEFLTYFNYEAQPDKSGLPSDRFSAERPEGSISTLTIQRTEQRDSAMYRCASSLNPGQGVGSTDTQYFGPGTRLTVL.

This clonotype has more than one count but fewer than ten. This chain links TRBV7-8 with TRBJ2-1; 9 positions agree with TRBD1. Germline V CDR1 and CDR2: SGHVS, FQNEAQ. The CDR3 runs 14 residues. J was trimmed by 7 bases and V by 4 bases; bases with no gene match: 5. CDR3 residues: CASSSATGGNEQFF. CDR3 bases: TGTGCCAGCAGCTCGGCGACAGGGGGTAATGAGCAGTTCTTC.

This clonotype was observed a few times. The chain carries TRBV29-1 and TRBJ2-1; 8 nucleotides align to TRBD1. V trimming: 1 base; J trimming: 7 bases; junction bases outside the gene matches: 3. This CDR3 has 13 residues. Germline CDR1 SQVTM, CDR2 ANQGSEA. Here the CDR3 reads CSVEGYRGNEQFF. The CDR3 nucleotides read TGCAGCGTTGAAGGTTACAGGGGGAATGAGCAGTTCTTC.

This clonotype occurred many times. This sequence joins TRBV9 and TRBJ2-7; D is unresolved. The V end was cut by 4 bases, the J end by 2 bases, with 16 bases between. The CDR3 runs to 15 residues. Per germline, CDR1 SGDLS and CDR2 YYNGEE. CDR3 region: CASSFSPGLAYEQYF. The CDR3 bases are TGTGCCAGCAGCTTTAGTCCTGGCCTAGCCTACGAGCAGTACTTC.

The chain couples TRBV20-1 to TRBJ1-1; unclear D gene. Germline assignment: CDR1 DFQATT and CDR2 SNEGSKA (reference sequence). The CDR3 runs to 11 residues. V lost 3 bases to trimming and J lost 11 bases, with 13 bases between them. CDR3 coding DNA: TGCAGTGCTAGCCCCCAGGCTAATGCTTTCTTT. As protein: CSASPQANAFF.

The chain recombines TRBV24-1 with TRBJ2-1; TRBD2 agrees at 8 bases. The germline V gene has CDR1 KGHDR and CDR2 SFDVKD. The CDR3 contains 16 residues. V was pared by 0 bases and J by 6 bases, with 6 bases of the junction left unmatched. The CDR3 is CATSDLISGGLNEQFF. The CDR3 coding sequence is TGTGCCACCAGTGATTTGATCAGCGGGGGCCTCAATGAGCAGTTCTTC.

This clonotype appeared a few times. V gene TRBV2 combines with J gene TRBJ2-7; 7 nucleotides agree with TRBD1. The CDR3 sequence is 15 residues long. Trimming removed 6 bases from V and 2 bases from J; junction bases left unmatched: 10. Germline CDR1 and CDR2: SNHLY and FYNNEI. In DNA form, the CDR3 reads TGTGCCAGCAGGAGTGATTGGGACAGAGCCTACGAGCAGTACTTC. The encoded protein is CASRSDWDRAYEQYF. Variable domain in full (rest from reference TRBV2 and TRBJ2-7): EPEVTQTPSHQVTQMGQEVILRCVPISNHLYFYWYRQILGQKVEFLVSFYNNEISEKSEIFDDQFSVERPDGSNFTLKIRSTKLEDSAMYFCASRSDWDRAYEQYFGPGTRLTVT.

A few counts support this clonotype. The rearrangement joins TRBV7-9 to TRBJ2-1; 8 bases map to TRBD1. Per germline, CDR1 SEHNR and CDR2 FQNEAQ (reference sequence). J gave up 3 bases and V 1 base, and 5 bases lay outside the gene matches. CDR3 length: 16 residues. The DNA for the CDR3 is TGTGCCAGCAGCTTAGGACAGGGGCCCTACTACAATGAGCAGTTCTTC. Translation: CASSLGQGPYYNEQFF.

This clonotype has more than one count but fewer than ten. The chain is built from TRBV6-5 and TRBJ2-2; possibly TRBD1 for D (7 bases). The germline gives CDR1 MNHEY, CDR2 SVGAGI. The CDR3 sequence is 18 residues long. V was cut by 2 bases and J by 0 bases, with 16 bases left in between. DNA for the CDR3: TGTGCCAGCAGTTACCTCCCAACCAGGGGGGCGAACACCGGGGAGCTGTTTTTT. Its translation: CASSYLPTRGANTGELFF.

The rearrangement joins TRBV5-1 to TRBJ1-5; 8 bases map to TRBD1. V was clipped by 2 bases and J by 2 bases; unmatched bases: 3. From germline, CDR1 is SGHRS and CDR2 YFSETQ. This CDR3 contains 15 residues. The CDR3 here is CASSFTGGGNQPQHF. CDR3 bases: TGCGCCAGCAGCTTCACAGGGGGAGGCAATCAGCCCCAGCATTTT.